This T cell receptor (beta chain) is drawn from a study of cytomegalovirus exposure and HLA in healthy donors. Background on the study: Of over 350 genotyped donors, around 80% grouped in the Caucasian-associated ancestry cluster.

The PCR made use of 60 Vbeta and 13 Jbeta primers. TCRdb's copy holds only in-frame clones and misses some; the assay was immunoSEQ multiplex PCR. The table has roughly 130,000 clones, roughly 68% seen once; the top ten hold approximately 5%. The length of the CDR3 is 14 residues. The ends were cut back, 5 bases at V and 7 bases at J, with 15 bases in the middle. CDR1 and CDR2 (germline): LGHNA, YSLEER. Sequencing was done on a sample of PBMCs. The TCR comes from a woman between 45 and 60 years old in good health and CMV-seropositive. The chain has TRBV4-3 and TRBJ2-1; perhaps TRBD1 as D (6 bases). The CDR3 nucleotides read TGCGCCAGCAGCGCTGGGGGCTCGAGGAATGAGCAGTTCTTC. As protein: CASSAGGSRNEQFF.